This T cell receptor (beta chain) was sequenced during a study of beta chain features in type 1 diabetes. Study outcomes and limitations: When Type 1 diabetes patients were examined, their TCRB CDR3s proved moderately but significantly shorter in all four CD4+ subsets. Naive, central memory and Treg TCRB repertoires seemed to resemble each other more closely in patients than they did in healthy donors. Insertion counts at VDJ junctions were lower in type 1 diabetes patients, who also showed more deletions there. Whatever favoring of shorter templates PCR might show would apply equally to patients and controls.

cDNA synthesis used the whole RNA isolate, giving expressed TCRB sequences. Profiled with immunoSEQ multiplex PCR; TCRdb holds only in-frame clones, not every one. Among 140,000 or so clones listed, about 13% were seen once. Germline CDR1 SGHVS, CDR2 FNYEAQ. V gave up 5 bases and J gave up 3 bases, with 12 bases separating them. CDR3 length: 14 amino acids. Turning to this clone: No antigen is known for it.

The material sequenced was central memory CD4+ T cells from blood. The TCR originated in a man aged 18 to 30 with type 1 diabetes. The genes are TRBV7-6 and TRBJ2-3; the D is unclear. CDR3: CASSPLPQTDTQYF. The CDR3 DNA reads TGTGCCAGCAGCCCCCTCCCCCAAACAGATACGCAGTATTTT.